A selection of T cell receptor beta chains follows, all from one sample in a study of T cell changes during pregnancy in multiple sclerosis. Sequencing was performed with immunoSEQ multiplex PCR; in TCRdb, only in-frame clones are kept and a portion is missing. The sample has 45,000 to 50,000 clones, about 91% seen once. The starting material was CD4+ T cells from peripheral blood mononuclear cells, obtained in the second trimester of pregnancy. Receptors originate from a female donor in good health, enrolled as a control in a pregnancy study. CDR3s include the opening cysteine and the closing phenylalanine or tryptophan. The order of the fields is clone size, J gene, V gene, D gene, CDR3 DNA, CDR3 protein. The D gene is left open where the match is weak. Size values are once, few and many counts, or a class for expanded clones, and some rows have none.

size: .; J: TRBJ1-2; V: TRBV23-1; D: .; DNA: TGCGCCAGCCCTGGGCGGAGGGGAGGGGGGAACTATGGCTACACCTTC; CDR3: CASPGRRGGGNYGYTF
size: .; J: TRBJ2-1; V: TRBV5-1; D: TRBD2; DNA: TGCGCCAGCAGCTTGGAACTAGCGGGGATCAATGAGCAGTTCTTC; CDR3: CASSLELAGINEQFF
size: .; J: TRBJ1-3; V: TRBV4-1; D: .; DNA: TGCGCCAGCAGCCAAGGCCGGCCCCGAGGTCGCTCTGGAAACACCATATATTTT; CDR3: CASSQGRPRGRSGNTIYF
size: .; J: TRBJ1-2; V: TRBV19; D: TRBD1; DNA: TGTGCCAGTAGTGTAACCGGGACAGCATTGGGTGGCTACACCTTC; CDR3: CASSVTGTALGGYTF
size: .; J: TRBJ2-1; V: TRBV11-3; D: .; DNA: TGTGCCAGCCGTCGACAGACCTCCTCCTACAATGAGCAGTTCTTC; CDR3: CASRRQTSSYNEQFF
size: .; J: TRBJ2-5; V: TRBV7-8; D: TRBD2; DNA: TGTGCCAGCAGCTTAGCCCGACTAGCGGGGGGGCAGGCTGAGACCCAGTACTTC; CDR3: CASSLARLAGGQAETQYF
size: once; J: TRBJ1-6; V: TRBV5-4; D: .; DNA: TGTGCCAGCAGCACCGGACAGTCAAATTCACCCCTCCACTTT; CDR3: CASSTGQSNSPLHF
size: .; J: TRBJ2-1; V: TRBV7-3; D: TRBD2; DNA: TGTGCCAGCAGCTCCCACGGACTAGCGGGCGACAATGAGCAGTTCTTC; CDR3: CASSSHGLAGDNEQFF
size: once; J: TRBJ2-7; V: TRBV6-5; D: TRBD2; DNA: TGTGCCAGCAGTGAAGGACTAGCGACTTACGAGCAGTACTTC; CDR3: CASSEGLATYEQYF
size: .; J: TRBJ1-4; V: TRBV5-1; D: .; DNA: TGCGCCAGCAGCCTGGTTCCAGATAATGAAAAACTGTTTTTT; CDR3: CASSLVPDNEKLFF
size: .; J: TRBJ2-4; V: TRBV7-2; D: .; DNA: TGTGCCAGCAGCACAGGGGGGGTCGGAAACATTCAGTACTTC; CDR3: CASSTGGVGNIQYF
size: .; J: TRBJ2-7; V: TRBV7-2; D: TRBD2; DNA: TGTGCCAGCAGCTTCCGTAGCGGGGGGGCGGATGAGCAGTACTTC; CDR3: CASSFRSGGADEQYF
size: .; J: TRBJ1-1; V: TRBV5-1; D: TRBD1; DNA: TGCGCCAGCAGCTCCTGGGACAGGGCGGGCACTGAAGCTTTCTTT; CDR3: CASSSWDRAGTEAFF
size: .; J: TRBJ2-7; V: TRBV4-3; D: .; DNA: TGCGCCAGCAGCCAAGGGGCCGGAAAGGTCTACGAGCAGTACTTC; CDR3: CASSQGAGKVYEQYF
size: .; J: TRBJ2-1; V: TRBV2; D: .; DNA: TGTGCCAGCAGTCACCAGGCCCAGTTCTTC; CDR3: CASSHQAQFF
size: .; J: TRBJ2-3; V: TRBV4-3; D: TRBD1; DNA: TGCGCCAGCAGCCACGACAGGGGTAAGACAGATACGCAGTATTTT; CDR3: CASSHDRGKTDTQYF
size: .; J: TRBJ2-3; V: TRBV30; D: TRBD2; DNA: TGTGCCTGGAGTTTTCTCCGGGGGGGGACAGATACGCAGTATTTT; CDR3: CAWSFLRGGTDTQYF
size: .; J: TRBJ2-7; V: TRBV27; D: .; DNA: TGTGCCAGCAGTCCTAAAGGACTTATCACCTACGAGCAGTACTTC; CDR3: CASSPKGLITYEQYF
size: .; J: TRBJ1-2; V: TRBV6-1; D: .; DNA: TGTGCCAGCAGGGCGGGGGGGTCCAACTATGGCTACACCTTC; CDR3: CASRAGGSNYGYTF
size: .; J: TRBJ2-5; V: TRBV6-5; D: .; DNA: TGTGCCAGCAGTTACTCCCGTAGCCTGGAGACCCAGTACTTC; CDR3: CASSYSRSLETQYF
size: few; J: TRBJ2-2; V: TRBV15; D: TRBD2; DNA: TGTGCCACCAGCAGAGATCGGGGGGATCGGCTCACCGGGGAGCTGTTTTTT; CDR3: CATSRDRGDRLTGELFF
size: .; J: TRBJ2-5; V: TRBV6-6; D: .; DNA: TGTGCCAGCGGAGAAACCCAAGAGACCCAGTACTTC; CDR3: CASGETQETQYF
size: .; J: TRBJ2-5; V: TRBV19; D: .; DNA: TGTGCCAGTTGTGTCCCGGGAGAAGAGACCCAGTACTTC; CDR3: CASCVPGEETQYF
size: .; J: TRBJ1-4; V: TRBV10-3; D: TRBD1; DNA: TGTGCCATCAGTGGATCCCGGGACAGGGCAGAAAAACTGTTTTTT; CDR3: CAISGSRDRAEKLFF
size: .; J: TRBJ2-5; V: TRBV9; D: TRBD1; DNA: TGTGCCAGCAGCGTAGACAGGGGAGACCAAGAGACCCAGTACTTC; CDR3: CASSVDRGDQETQYF
size: once; J: TRBJ1-6; V: TRBV11-3; D: TRBD1; DNA: TGTGCCAGCAGCATAGGGACAGGCGTCGGGAATTCACCCCTCCACTTT; CDR3: CASSIGTGVGNSPLHF
size: .; J: TRBJ1-2; V: TRBV29-1; D: TRBD1; DNA: TGCAGCGTTGGGACAGGGTATGGCTATGGCTACACCTTC; CDR3: CSVGTGYGYGYTF
size: .; J: TRBJ2-3; V: TRBV7-2; D: TRBD2; DNA: TGCGCCAGCAGCCCTCCGGGGACTAGCGGGGGGCGCACAGATACGCAGTATTTT; CDR3: CASSPPGTSGGRTDTQYF
size: .; J: TRBJ1-4; V: TRBV2; D: .; DNA: TGTGCCAGCAGTGAAGTACAGGGAATGTTGGAAAAACTGTTTTTT; CDR3: CASSEVQGMLEKLFF
size: .; J: TRBJ2-7; V: TRBV5-1; D: TRBD1; DNA: TGCGCCAGCAGCTTGGCCGACAGGGGGCGCCCAGGCGAGCAGTACTTC; CDR3: CASSLADRGRPGEQYF
size: .; J: TRBJ1-1; V: TRBV5-4; D: .; DNA: TGTGCCAGCAGCTTGGGGCATTACAACACTGAAGCTTTCTTT; CDR3: CASSLGHYNTEAFF
size: .; J: TRBJ1-1; V: TRBV4-3; D: .; DNA: TGCGCCAGCAGCCAAGATAGCACTGAAGCTTTCTTT; CDR3: CASSQDSTEAFF
size: .; J: TRBJ1-1; V: TRBV27; D: TRBD1; DNA: TGTGCCAGCAGCCACGGGACAGGGAAAATTAAGTCTGAAGCTTTCTTT; CDR3: CASSHGTGKIKSEAFF
size: .; J: TRBJ2-3; V: TRBV19; D: TRBD2; DNA: TGTGCCAGTAGTGCCCGCCGTCTCGCGGGGGGGCTGGCAGATACGCAGTATTTT; CDR3: CASSARRLAGGLADTQYF
size: once; J: TRBJ1-3; V: TRBV19; D: .; DNA: TGTGCCAGTAGTATGGCGTCAGGGGCACGCTCTGGAAACACCATATATTTT; CDR3: CASSMASGARSGNTIYF
size: .; J: TRBJ2-3; V: TRBV4-3; D: .; DNA: TGCGCCAGCAGCCAAGACGGTAGGCGGGGGCCTTTTGCCCACACAGATACGCAGTATTTT; CDR3: CASSQDGRRGPFAHTDTQYF
size: .; J: TRBJ2-3; V: TRBV15; D: .; DNA: TGTGCCACCAGCAGAGTTTCGGGTACGCAGTATTTT; CDR3: CATSRVSGTQYF
size: .; J: TRBJ1-1; V: TRBV5-4; D: .; DNA: TGTGCCAGCAGCTTGACAGGAACGAACACTGAAGCTTTCTTT; CDR3: CASSLTGTNTEAFF
size: .; J: TRBJ2-2; V: TRBV2; D: .; DNA: TGTGCCAGCAAGGGGTGGGTCACCGGGGAGCTGTTTTTT; CDR3: CASKGWVTGELFF
size: .; J: TRBJ2-2; V: TRBV5-1; D: .; DNA: TGCGCCAGCAGCGTCAGGGGCACCGGGGAGCTGTTTTTT; CDR3: CASSVRGTGELFF
size: .; J: TRBJ1-1; V: TRBV9; D: TRBD1; DNA: TGTGCCAGCAGCGCTAAACAGGGGGCGCGAAACACTGAAGCTTTCTTT; CDR3: CASSAKQGARNTEAFF
size: .; J: TRBJ1-4; V: TRBV29-1; D: .; DNA: TGCAGCGCCGGGGGGGGGCAGGGTGAAAAACTGTTTTTT; CDR3: CSAGGGQGEKLFF
size: .; J: TRBJ2-1; V: TRBV18; D: TRBD1; DNA: TGTGCCAGCTCACCAGATTCACACAGGGGGCGATCCTACAATGAGCAGTTCTTC; CDR3: CASSPDSHRGRSYNEQFF
size: .; J: TRBJ1-3; V: TRBV7-8; D: TRBD1; DNA: TGTGCCAGCAGCCCGACAGGGAATTCGGGGAACACCATATATTTT; CDR3: CASSPTGNSGNTIYF
size: .; J: TRBJ1-4; V: TRBV21-1; D: .; DNA: TGTGCCAGCAGCCACATCCTGGACAGGCCTGGCACTAATGAAAAACTGTTTTTT; CDR3: CASSHILDRPGTNEKLFF
size: .; J: TRBJ1-1; V: TRBV7-2; D: TRBD1; DNA: TGTGCCAGCAGCTCACAGGGGACATTGAACACTGAAGCTTTCTTT; CDR3: CASSSQGTLNTEAFF
size: .; J: TRBJ1-3; V: TRBV11-3; D: .; DNA: TGTGCCAGTGGGACTCCTGGAAACACCATATATTTT; CDR3: CASGTPGNTIYF
size: once; J: TRBJ2-3; V: TRBV6-5; D: TRBD1; DNA: TGTGCCAGCAGGTTCAGGGGGCATGATACGCAGTATTTT; CDR3: CASRFRGHDTQYF
size: .; J: TRBJ2-7; V: TRBV11-2; D: .; DNA: TGTGCCAGCAGCTTAGATCGCAGGGTGTGGTACTTC; CDR3: CASSLDRRVWYF